Shown below are 11 T cell receptor beta chains from a single sample sequenced in a study of blood T cell repertoires in COVID-19. This table comes from immunoSEQ multiplex PCR, and its TCRdb copy is limited to in-frame clones, with some not included. This repertoire shows almost 90,000 clones, roughly 88% found once; its top ten account for over 8.5%. The sequenced sample consisted of peripheral blood. These receptors all come from a man aged 80 or over with acute or convalescent COVID-19.

This chain links TRBV6-5 with TRBJ1-2; 7 bases are shared with TRBD1. The CDR3 contains 14 residues. Germline V lookup: CDR1 MNHEY, CDR2 SVGAGI. With V trimmed by 6 bases and J by 4 bases, 8 bases remained unmatched. CDR3 nucleotide sequence: TGTGCCAGCAGACGAACAGGGGAGAGCTATGGCTACACCTTC. It codes for CASRRTGESYGYTF.

This rearrangement joins TRBV5-1 to TRBJ2-5; 15 bases align to TRBD2. Germline-derived CDR1 and CDR2 are SGHRS and YFSETQ. This CDR3 comprises 18 residues. V shed 3 bases, J shed 5 bases, and the junction held 11 bases outside the gene matches. Written as DNA, the CDR3 is TGCGCCAGCAGCTCGAGTGGACTAGCGGGAGGGGGCCCGGAGACCCAGTACTTC. Protein product: CASSSSGLAGGGPETQYF.

This clone was seen once. The chain links TRBV9 to TRBJ1-6; a possible D gene is TRBD1 (5 bases). This CDR3 has 13 residues. Germline V gene data show CDR1 as SGDLS and CDR2 as YYNGEE. V lost 6 bases and J 7 bases, leaving 11 bases between the germline ends. DNA for the CDR3: TGTGCCAGCACTCGGGGGGGAAATTCACCCCTCCACTTT. Amino acid sequence: CASTRGGNSPLHF.

The V gene is TRBV5-6, the J gene TRBJ2-5; 14 bases line up with TRBD2. Per the germline V gene, CDR1 is SGHDT and CDR2 is YYEEEE. J was trimmed by 4 bases and V by 0 bases; bases with no gene match: 2. The CDR3 is 16 residues long. CDR3 amino acids: CASSLGLAGGRETQYF. The CDR3, as DNA: TGTGCCAGCAGCTTGGGACTAGCGGGGGGGAGAGAGACCCAGTACTTC.

The chain couples TRBV19 to TRBJ2-7, with D possibly TRBD1 on 5 matching bases. Germline V gene sequence: CDR1 LNHDA, CDR2 SQIVND (reference sequence). V was trimmed by 6 bases and J by 0 bases, leaving 12 bases between them. This CDR3 is built from 14 residues. The CDR3 DNA sequence: TGTGCCAGTAGGGTGGAAGGGGCCTCCTACGAGCAGTACTTC. Translation: CASRVEGASYEQYF.

Notes on this clone: One end of the junction varies from germline; a read error may be responsible. The gene calls are TRBV5-6 and TRBJ1-1; a possible D gene is TRBD1 (6 bases). This CDR3 is 12 amino acids long. Looked up from germline, CDR1 is SGHDT and CDR2 is YYEEEE. In nucleotides, the CDR3 is TGTGCCAGCAGCTTGGCAGGGGCTAGGTTTCGCTTT. It codes for CASSLAGARFRF.

This chain connects TRBV7-2 to TRBJ1-6; 7 nucleotides match TRBD1. The germline V gene has CDR1 SGHTA and CDR2 FQGNSA. This CDR3 comprises 16 residues. V shed 2 bases and J 4 bases; nucleotides not matched to a gene: 5. CDR3 sequence: CASSLRTGAYNSPLHF. CDR3 bases: TGTGCCAGCAGCTTACGTACAGGGGCATATAATTCACCCCTCCACTTT.

The chain links TRBV28 to TRBJ1-5; no definite D call. With 4 bases removed from V and 2 bases from J, the gap between germline ends came to 9 bases. The germline V gene encodes CDR1 MDHEN and CDR2 SYDVKM. The CDR3 has 14 residues. In nucleotides, the CDR3 is TGTGCCAGCAGTTCCCGGCAGGGCAATCAGCCCCAGCATTTT. Protein sequence: CASSSRQGNQPQHF.

The gene calls are TRBV28 and TRBJ1-2; 8 nucleotides match TRBD1. CDR1 and CDR2 (germline): MDHEN, SYDVKM. The V segment lost 5 bases and the J segment 8 bases; nucleotides outside the gene matches: 7. This CDR3 is built from 13 residues. CDR3 DNA: TGTGCCAGCAGTCGACAGGGGTACGCGGGCTACACCTTC. This codes for CASSRQGYAGYTF.

The chain uses TRBV7-9 and TRBJ2-7; TRBD1 aligns across 7 bases. CDR1 and CDR2 from the germline V gene are SEHNR and FQNEAQ (reference sequence). The V and J ends lost 5 bases and 1 base, in that order; junction bases with no gene match: 8. The CDR3 runs to 15 residues. In DNA form, the CDR3 reads TGTGCCAGCAGCGGTGGACAGGAGTTTTCCTACGAGCAGTACTTC. Translated, it gives CASSGGQEFSYEQYF. The variable domain in full, completed from reference TRBV7-9 and TRBJ2-7, reads DTGVSQNPRHKITKRGQNVTFRCDPISEHNRLYWYRQTLGQGPEFLTYFQNEAQLEKSRLLSDRFSAERPKGSFSTLEIQRTEQGDSAMYLCASSGGQEFSYEQYFGPGTRLTVT.

The V gene is TRBV4-2, the J gene TRBJ2-7; tentative D call: TRBD2 (6 bases). Germline lookup yields CDR1 LGHNA and CDR2 YNFKEQ. This CDR3 is built from 16 residues. V was pared by 4 bases and J by 6 bases, with 22 bases between. The CDR3 nucleotides are TGTGCCAGCAGCCTGGACGGACGTCGGATCGGGGGCGAGCAGTACTTC. It translates to CASSLDGRRIGGEQYF.